The entry below describes one TCR beta chain. The record originates from a study of cytomegalovirus exposure and HLA in healthy donors. PCR involved 60 Vbeta and 13 Jbeta primers. Repertoires were generated with immunoSEQ multiplex PCR, while TCRdb's copy carries only in-frame clones and drops some. The sample lists around 100,000 clones; 50% to 65% were seen once. Sample: PBMCs. The TCR was taken from a man aged 25 to 40 in good health and CMV-seropositive.

CDR3 protein: CASSQDSPGGSDEQYF. The CDR3 nucleotides are TGCGCCAGCAGCCAAGACTCACCGGGGGGGAGCGACGAGCAGTACTTC. This rearrangement joins TRBV4-1 to TRBJ2-7; 8 positions match TRBD2. The J segment lost 5 bases and the V segment lost 0 bases, leaving 9 bases of the junction unmatched. The CDR3 length is 16 residues. The V gene's germline CDR1 is MGHRA and CDR2 YSYEKL.